The T cell receptor (beta chain) described here comes from a study of T-cell memory formation after mild COVID-19. V lost 6 bases and J 5 bases, leaving 11 bases between the germline ends. The germline gives CDR1 MNHEY, CDR2 SMNVEV (reference sequence). This CDR3 is built from 14 residues. In TCRdb, the 5' RACE reads were re-called with MiXCR into one record per CDR3 protein. The repertoire includes roughly 580,000 distinct CDR3 sequences, under 20% of them detected once, and about 12% sits in the top ten. This clonotype was seen only a few times. The genes are TRBV27 and TRBJ1-6; D may be TRBD1 (6 bases). The TCR comes from an adult woman who had mild COVID-19 (a few samples of this study predate the infection). Cell type and time point are not known. The sample comprised PBMCs or a T cell subset sorted from them (not recorded which). CDR3 amino acids: CASSSQGNNSPLHF. CDR3 nucleotide sequence: TGTGCCAGCAGCTCACAGGGTAATAATTCACCCCTCCACTTT.